The 4 T cell receptor beta chains reported below all come from one sample, sequenced in a study of T cell responses to AZD1222 COVID-19 vaccine. Profiling relied on immunoSEQ multiplex PCR, and the TCRdb table lists in-frame clones only, not all of them. The sample records about 130,000 clones, over 85% being singletons. Specimen: peripheral blood, collected on day 0 of AZD1222 vaccination. Every receptor here comes from an adult in good health.

This chain connects TRBV27 to TRBJ2-1, with D hard to call. CDR1 is MNHEY, CDR2 SMNVEV, per germline (reference sequence). This CDR3 is 13 amino acids long. V was trimmed by 0 bases and J by 9 bases, leaving 9 bases between them. This chain's CDR3 is CASSLSVIGEQFF. DNA of the CDR3: TGTGCCAGCAGTTTATCTGTAATCGGTGAGCAGTTCTTC.

J is TRBJ2-5 and V is TRBV5-4, with D tentatively TRBD2 (5 bases). CDR3 length equals 12 residues. V lost 3 bases, J lost 5 bases, and 8 bases lay in between. CDR1 and CDR2 from the germline V gene are SGHNT and YYREEE (reference sequence). For the CDR3, the DNA is TGTGCCAGCAGCTCTAGCTTCGAGACCCAGTACTTC. It yields the protein CASSSSFETQYF.

CDR3 nucleotides: TGTGCCATCAGTGAGCCAGGAAGCTCCTACGAGCAGTACTTC. It encodes CAISEPGSSYEQYF. The gene calls are TRBV10-3 and TRBJ2-7; no clear D. Germline V lookup: CDR1 ENHRY, CDR2 SYGVKD. This CDR3 contains 14 residues. V was pared by 2 bases and J by 0 bases, with 8 bases between.

The genes are TRBV9 and TRBJ2-1; 8 bases align to TRBD2. J gave up 5 bases and V 0 bases, and 7 bases lay outside the gene matches. The V gene's germline CDR1 is SGDLS and CDR2 YYNGEE. The CDR3 runs 16 residues. The CDR3 DNA reads as TGTGCCAGCAGCGTAGCTGGGAGCGGGGGAAACAATGAGCAGTTCTTC. It is translated as CASSVAGSGGNNEQFF.